This TCR beta chain was recorded in a study of blood T cell repertoires in COVID-19. On the study more broadly: There were acute and convalescent COVID-19 samples, and they came from the United States, Italy and Spain.

Some clones are missing from TCRdb's copy, which holds only in-frame ones; the method was immunoSEQ multiplex PCR. The data hold about 140,000 clones, with around nine tenths observed a single time. Between the trimmed V and J ends, which lost 8 bases and 12 bases, there was a span of 14 bases. Per the germline V gene, CDR1 is LNHDA and CDR2 is SQIVND (reference sequence). This CDR3 is built from 12 residues. The sequence came from a woman in her thirties or forties with acute or convalescent COVID-19. The chain has TRBV19 and TRBJ1-6, with D uncertain. The sequenced sample was peripheral blood. The CDR3 sequence: CASGGPTRPLHF. In DNA, the CDR3 is TGTGCCAGTGGTGGGCCCACCCGACCCCTCCACTTT. The full variable domain, its missing parts supplied by reference TRBV19 and TRBJ1-6, is DGGITQSPKYLFRKEGQNVTLSCEQNLNHDAMYWYRQDPGQGLRLIYYSQIVNDFQKGDIAEGYSVSREKKESFPLTVTSAQKNPTAFYLCASGGPTRPLHFGNGTRLTVT.